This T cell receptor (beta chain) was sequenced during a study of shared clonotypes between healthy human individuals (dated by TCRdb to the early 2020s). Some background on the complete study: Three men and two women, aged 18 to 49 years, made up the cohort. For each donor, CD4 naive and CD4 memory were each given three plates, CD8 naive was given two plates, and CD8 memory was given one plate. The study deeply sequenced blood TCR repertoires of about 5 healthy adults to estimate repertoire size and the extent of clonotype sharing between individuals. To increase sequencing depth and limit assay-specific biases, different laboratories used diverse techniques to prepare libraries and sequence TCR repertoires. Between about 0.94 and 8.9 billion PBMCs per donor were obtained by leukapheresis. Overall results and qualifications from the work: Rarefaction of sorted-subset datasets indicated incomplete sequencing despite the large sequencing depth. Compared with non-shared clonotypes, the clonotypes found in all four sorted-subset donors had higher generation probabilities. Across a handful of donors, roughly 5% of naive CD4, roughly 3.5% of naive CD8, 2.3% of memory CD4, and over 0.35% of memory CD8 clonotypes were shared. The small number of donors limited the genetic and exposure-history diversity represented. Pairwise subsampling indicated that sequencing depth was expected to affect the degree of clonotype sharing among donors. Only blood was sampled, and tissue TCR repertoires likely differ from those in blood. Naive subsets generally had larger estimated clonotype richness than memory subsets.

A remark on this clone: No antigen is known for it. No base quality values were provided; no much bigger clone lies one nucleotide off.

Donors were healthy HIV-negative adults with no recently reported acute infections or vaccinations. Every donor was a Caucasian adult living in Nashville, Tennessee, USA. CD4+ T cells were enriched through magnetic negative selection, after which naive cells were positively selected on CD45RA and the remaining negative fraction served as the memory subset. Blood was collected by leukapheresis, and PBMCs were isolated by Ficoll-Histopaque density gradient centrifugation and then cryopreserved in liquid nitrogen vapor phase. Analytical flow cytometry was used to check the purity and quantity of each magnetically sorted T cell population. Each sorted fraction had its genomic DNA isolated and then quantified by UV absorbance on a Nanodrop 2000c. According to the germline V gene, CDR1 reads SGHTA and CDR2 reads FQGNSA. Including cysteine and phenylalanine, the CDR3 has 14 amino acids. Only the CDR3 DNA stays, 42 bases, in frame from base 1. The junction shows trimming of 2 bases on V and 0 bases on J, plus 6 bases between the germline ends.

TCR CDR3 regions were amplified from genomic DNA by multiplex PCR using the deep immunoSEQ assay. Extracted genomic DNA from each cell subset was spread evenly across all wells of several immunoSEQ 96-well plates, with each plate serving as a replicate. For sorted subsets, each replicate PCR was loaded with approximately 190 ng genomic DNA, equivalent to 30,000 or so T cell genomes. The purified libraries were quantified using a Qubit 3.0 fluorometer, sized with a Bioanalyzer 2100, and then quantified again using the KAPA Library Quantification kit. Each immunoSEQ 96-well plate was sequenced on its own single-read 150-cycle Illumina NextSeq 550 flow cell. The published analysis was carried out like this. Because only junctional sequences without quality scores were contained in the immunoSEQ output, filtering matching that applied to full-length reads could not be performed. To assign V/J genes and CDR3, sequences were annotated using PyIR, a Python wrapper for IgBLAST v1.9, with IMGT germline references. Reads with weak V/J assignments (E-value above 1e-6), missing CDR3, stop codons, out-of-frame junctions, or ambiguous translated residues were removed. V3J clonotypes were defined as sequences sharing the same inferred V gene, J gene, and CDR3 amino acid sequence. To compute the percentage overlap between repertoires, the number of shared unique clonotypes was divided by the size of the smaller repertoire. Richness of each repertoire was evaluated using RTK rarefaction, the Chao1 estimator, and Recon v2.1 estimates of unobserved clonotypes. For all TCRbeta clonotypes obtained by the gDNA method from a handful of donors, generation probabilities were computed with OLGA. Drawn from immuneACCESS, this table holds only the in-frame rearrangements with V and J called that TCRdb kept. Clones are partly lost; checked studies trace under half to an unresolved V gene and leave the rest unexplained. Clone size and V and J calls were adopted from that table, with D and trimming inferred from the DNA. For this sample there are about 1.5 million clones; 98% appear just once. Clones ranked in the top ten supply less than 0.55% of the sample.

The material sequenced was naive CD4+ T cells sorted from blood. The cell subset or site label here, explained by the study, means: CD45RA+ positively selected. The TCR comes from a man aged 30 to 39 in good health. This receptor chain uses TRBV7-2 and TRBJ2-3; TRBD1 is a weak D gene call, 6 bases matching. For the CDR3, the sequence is CASSLQGSTDTQYF. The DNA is TGTGCCAGCAGCTTACAGGGGAGCACAGATACGCAGTATTTT.